The present T cell receptor beta chain was sequenced within a study of shared clonotypes between healthy human individuals. Study outcomes and limitations: Some clonotypes were shared by all four sorted-subset donors, while others were not shared. The non-shared ones had lower generation probabilities than the shared ones.

CD45RO-negative, CCR7-positively selected cells formed the naive CD8 fraction, excluding terminally differentiated effector memory CD45RA+ cells. Every contributor of samples was a Caucasian grown-up residing in Nashville, Tennessee. About this clone itself: Antigen specificity is unknown.

Each sorted subset replicate got 200 ng genomic DNA, tens of thousands of genomes. The protocol was immunoSEQ multiplex PCR, while the TCRdb copy is restricted to in-frame clones and leaves out a portion. The table shows roughly 850,000 clones, with just over 95% occurring only once. CDR3 length: 15 residues. V shed 7 bases and J shed 7 bases, with 23 bases lying between them. Looked up from germline, CDR1 is SQVTM and CDR2 is ANQGSEA. The source of this sequence is a man aged 30 to 39 in good health. J is TRBJ2-1 and V is TRBV29-1; D may be TRBD1 or TRBD2 (5 bases each). The sample was naive CD8+ T cells sorted from blood. CDR3 amino acids: CSAHHPGWGRNEQFF. In nucleotides, the CDR3 is TGCAGCGCCCACCACCCCGGGTGGGGGAGAAATGAGCAGTTCTTC.